These 18 T cell receptor beta chains were all obtained from the same sample, sequenced in a study of CD8+CD57+ T cells in acquired aplastic anemia. Genomic DNA was employed as the template in profiling TCR beta VDJ and CDR3. TCRdb itself ran the reads through MiXCR, one entry per CDR3 protein. The sample carries 200,000 to 250,000 distinct CDR3 sequences, 61% recorded once. The sequenced sample consisted of sorted CD4+, CD8+, or CD8+CD57+ T cells (not recorded which) from PBMCs. These TCRs come from a human donor in good health.

At least ten counts were recorded for this clonotype. The chain joins TRBV29-1 to TRBJ1-2; D might be TRBD1 (5 bases). The germline CDR1 and CDR2 sequences are SQVTM and ANQGSEA. V was shortened by 4 bases and J by 6 bases, with 15 bases between the two germline ends. CDR3 length: 13 residues. As DNA, the CDR3 is TGCAGCGTTGTCTTGGGGGACTTACATGGCTACACCTTC. It codes for CSVVLGDLHGYTF.

Remarks on this clonotype: This may arise from a read error, as a much more abundant clone is one base away. This chain links TRBV4-1 with TRBJ1-1, with unresolved D. The germline V gene encodes CDR1 MGHRA and CDR2 YSYEKL. V dropped 1 base and J dropped 1 base, with 16 bases sitting between them. The CDR3 runs 17 residues. Written as DNA, the CDR3 is TGCGCCAGCAGCCAAGGTCTAGGGCTTGGCGGGAACACTGAAGCTTTCTTT. Translation gives CASSQGLGLGGNTEAFF.

This clonotype was seen a handful of times. This CDR3 reads CASSLRGRDSPLHF. CDR3 DNA sequence: TGTGCCAGCAGCTTGAGGGGAAGGGATTCACCCCTCCACTTT. The rearrangement joins TRBV7-8 to TRBJ1-6, with a weak D call TRBD1 (5 bases). Germline CDR1 reads SGHVS; CDR2 reads FQNEAQ. The CDR3 extends over 14 amino acids. V shed 3 bases and J shed 8 bases, with 11 bases lying between them.

The chain recombines TRBV24-1 with TRBJ2-4, with a weak D call TRBD1 (5 bases). There are 14 residues in the CDR3. CDR1 is KGHDR, CDR2 SFDVKD, per germline. Trimming took 4 bases from V and 4 from J, leaving 10 bases between them. The CDR3 DNA reads as TGTGCCACCAGTGACGAGACAGTGAAAAACATTCAGTACTTC. This codes for CATSDETVKNIQYF.

Remarks on this clonotype: One end of the junction varies from germline; a read error may be responsible. The gene calls are TRBV4-1 and TRBJ2-5, with 7 bases that match TRBD1. This CDR3 is 16 amino acids long. CDR1 and CDR2 (germline): MGHRA, YSYEKL. Here the CDR3 reads CASSLTQKRRQGRSYF. DNA of the CDR3: TGTGCCAGCAGCTTAACCCAAAAGCGGAGACAGGGCCGGTCGTACTTC.

There are many counts of this clonotype. V and J are TRBV11-2 and TRBJ2-7; tentative D call: TRBD1 (5 bases). V lost 2 bases to trimming and J lost 0 bases, with 14 bases between them. Germline-derived CDR1 and CDR2 are SGHAT and FQNNGV. The CDR3 contains 16 residues. CDR3 region: CASSLSPDRSSYEQYF. DNA for the CDR3: TGTGCCAGCAGCTTATCCCCCGACAGATCCTCCTACGAGCAGTACTTC.

This clonotype occurred a few times. The CDR3 spells CASSLSLASYEQYF. The CDR3 coding sequence is TGCGCCAGCAGCTTGAGTCTAGCGAGCTACGAGCAGTACTTC. The chain carries TRBV5-1 and TRBJ2-7; D might be TRBD2 (6 bases). The CDR3 has 14 amino acids. Germline-derived CDR1 and CDR2 are SGHRS and YFSETQ. V was cut by 1 base and J by 3 bases, with 11 bases left in between.

This clonotype was detected a few times. This chain's CDR3 is CATSTTNYGYTF. The CDR3 nucleotides read TGTGCCACCAGCACAACTAACTATGGCTACACCTTC. This chain joins TRBV15 and TRBJ1-2; no definite D call. CDR3 length equals 12 residues. Germline V gene data show CDR1 as LNHNV and CDR2 as YYDKDF (reference sequence). V lost 4 bases, J lost 0 bases, and 3 bases lay in between.

CDR3 in amino acids: CAIRGQGNYGYTF. In DNA, the CDR3 is TGTGCCATTCGGGGACAGGGGAACTATGGCTACACCTTC. This chain links TRBV10-3 with TRBJ1-2, with 10 bases that match TRBD1. The CDR3 is 13 amino acids. V was clipped by 9 bases and J by 2 bases; unmatched bases: 3. Per germline, CDR1 ENHRY and CDR2 SYGVKD.

This clonotype has a handful of counts. The chain joins TRBV20-1 to TRBJ2-7, with 7 bases aligning to TRBD2. The V segment lost 6 bases and the J segment 4 bases; nucleotides outside the gene matches: 15. The CDR3 is made up of 15 amino acids. Germline V gene data show CDR1 as DFQATT and CDR2 as SNEGSKA (reference sequence). CDR3 bases: TGCAGTGCCCCTGGGGGGGGGGGACTTAGTTACGAGCAGTACTTC. Translating it yields CSAPGGGGLSYEQYF.

This clonotype showed up just a few times. The conserved closing phenylalanine or tryptophan is absent in this CDR3, likely reflecting a read error. The chain employs TRBV6-5 and TRBJ2-7; tentatively, D is TRBD2 (6 bases). The V and J ends lost 6 bases and 1 base respectively, with 10 bases between them. CDR1 and CDR2 (germline): MNHEY, SVGAGI. This CDR3 comprises 13 residues. CDR3 nucleotides: TGTGCCAGCAGGCAGGCGGGGTCCTACGAGCAGTACCTC. Translation gives CASRQAGSYEQYL.

There are a few counts of this clonotype. This chain joins TRBV4-1 and TRBJ1-6; TRBD1 matches 8 bases. The CDR3 runs 14 residues. J gave up 9 bases and V 2 bases, and 3 bases lay outside the gene matches. Germline assignment: CDR1 MGHRA and CDR2 YSYEKL. CDR3 protein: CASSQPGGSSPLHF. The CDR3 bases are TGCGCCAGCAGCCAACCAGGGGGCAGTTCACCCCTCCACTTT.

The chain links TRBV7-2 to TRBJ1-2; 8 nucleotides match TRBD1. The CDR3 loop spans 15 amino acids. Trimming took 5 bases from V and 7 from J; bases not matched to a gene: 12. CDR1 is SGHTA, CDR2 FQGNSA, per germline. The CDR3 coding sequence is TGTGCCAGCAGCCGACAGCCAGGGGGCAGATCTGGCTACACCTTC. Translating gives CASSRQPGGRSGYTF.

Regarding this clonotype: The junction departs from germline at one end; a sequencing error may be responsible. V and J are TRBV10-3 and TRBJ1-2; D gene unclear. The germline V gene has CDR1 ENHRY and CDR2 SYGVKD. The CDR3 has 16 amino acids. CDR3 protein: CASSPFRSQNSDGYTF. The CDR3 coding sequence is TGTGCCAGCAGTCCGTTCAGGTCACAGAATTCCGATGGCTACACCTTC.

A few counts support this clonotype. CDR3: CASREDNSYEQYF. DNA of the CDR3: TGTGCCAGCAGAGAGGACAATTCCTACGAGCAGTACTTC. J is TRBJ2-7 and V is TRBV25-1, with TRBD1 as a possible D gene (5 bases). Germline V gene lookup returns CDR1 MGHDK and CDR2 SYGVNS. Trimming stripped 6 bases from V and 1 base from J, with 10 bases between. The CDR3 is 13 amino acids.

The J gene is TRBJ1-6, the V gene TRBV4-1; no clear D. The CDR3 covers 16 residues. Germline V gene sequence: CDR1 MGHRA, CDR2 YSYEKL. Trimming stripped 0 bases from V and 5 bases from J, with 11 bases between. The CDR3 is CASSQEAGRDNSPLHF. The CDR3 coding sequence is TGCGCCAGCAGCCAAGAGGCAGGCCGCGATAATTCACCCCTCCACTTT.

This clonotype was observed once. The V call is TRBV10-3, the J call TRBJ2-2; tentatively, D is TRBD2 (5 bases). Trimming removed 9 bases at V and 4 bases at J, with 12 bases between. The CDR3 loop spans 13 amino acids. Germline V gene sequence: CDR1 ENHRY, CDR2 SYGVKD. CDR3 protein: CAMGPGSTGELFF. Here the CDR3 DNA reads TGTGCCATGGGCCCGGGGAGCACCGGGGAGCTGTTTTTT.

This clonotype was seen many times. This chain joins TRBV11-2 and TRBJ2-7; no clear D gene. CDR1 is SGHAT and CDR2 is FQNNGV in the germline V gene. Trimming cost V 0 bases and J 7 bases, with 4 bases left between them. CDR3 length: 11 amino acids. In DNA form, the CDR3 reads TGTGCCAGCAGCTTAGAACGAGAGCAGTACTTC. Protein product: CASSLEREQYF.